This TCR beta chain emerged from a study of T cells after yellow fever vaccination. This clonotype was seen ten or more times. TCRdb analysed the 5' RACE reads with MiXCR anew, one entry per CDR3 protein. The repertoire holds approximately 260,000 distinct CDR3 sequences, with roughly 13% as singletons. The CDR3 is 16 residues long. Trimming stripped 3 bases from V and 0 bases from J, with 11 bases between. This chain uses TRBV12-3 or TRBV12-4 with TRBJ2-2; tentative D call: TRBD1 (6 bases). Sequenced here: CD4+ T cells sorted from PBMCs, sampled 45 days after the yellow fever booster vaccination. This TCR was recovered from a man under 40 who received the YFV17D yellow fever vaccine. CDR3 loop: CASSLIAGANTGELFF. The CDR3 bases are TGTGCCAGCAGTTTGATCGCAGGGGCGAACACCGGGGAGCTGTTTTTT.